The 5 T cell receptor beta chains reported below all come from one sample, sequenced in a study of T cells after yellow fever vaccination. TCRdb re-called the 5' RACE reads with MiXCR, one entry per CDR3 protein. The sample lists some 560,000 distinct CDR3 sequences; about 19% were seen once. Sequences were derived from PBMCs, sampled 15 days after the yellow fever booster vaccination. Every receptor here comes from a man aged 25 to 40 who received the YFV17D yellow fever vaccine.

Only a few counts were recorded for this clonotype. The chain recombines TRBV5-1 with TRBJ2-6; 11 bases fit TRBD1. J was trimmed by 0 bases and V by 2 bases; bases with no gene match: 1. Germline CDR1 reads SGHRS; CDR2 reads YFSETQ. This CDR3 is built from 17 residues. The CDR3 DNA sequence: TGCGCCAGCAGCTTCGGGACAGGGGGCTCTGGGGCCAACGTCCTGACTTTC. Translated, it gives CASSFGTGGSGANVLTF. Together with reference TRBV5-1 and TRBJ2-6, the CDR3 gives the full variable domain: KAGVTQTPRYLIKTRGQQVTLSCSPISGHRSVSWYQQTPGQGLQFLFEYFSETQRNKGNFPGRFSGRQFSNSRSEMNVSTLELGDSALYLCASSFGTGGSGANVLTFGAGSRLTVL.

The CDR3 nucleotides are TGCAGCGTTGGGGTCTGGCGGGAGTCGGGTGAGACCCAGTACTTC. Amino acid sequence: CSVGVWRESGETQYF. The chain recombines TRBV29-1 with TRBJ2-5, with 7 nucleotides matching TRBD2. From germline, CDR1 is SQVTM and CDR2 ANQGSEA. The J segment lost 5 bases and the V segment lost 4 bases, leaving 13 bases of the junction unmatched. This CDR3 has 15 residues. The complete variable domain, with remaining parts taken from reference TRBV29-1 and TRBJ2-5, reads SAVISQKPSRDICQRGTSLTIQCQVDSQVTMMFWYRQQPGQSLTLIATANQGSEATYESGFVIDKFPISRPNLTFSTLTVSNMSPEDSSIYLCSVGVWRESGETQYFGPGTRLLVL.

This clonotype was counted a few times. J is TRBJ2-1 and V is TRBV30, with 7 bases that match TRBD1. Per the germline V gene, CDR1 is GTSNPN and CDR2 is SVGIG (reference sequence). This CDR3 is built from 13 residues. V was clipped by 2 bases and J by 5 bases; unmatched bases: 3. This chain's CDR3 is CAWSPDRDNEQFF. CDR3 nucleotides: TGTGCCTGGAGTCCAGACAGGGACAATGAGCAGTTCTTC.

This rearrangement joins TRBV20-1 to TRBJ2-2; D gene uncertain. This CDR3 contains 15 residues. Germline V gene lookup returns CDR1 DFQATT and CDR2 SNEGSKA (reference sequence). The V end lost 2 bases, the J end lost 0 bases, and 10 bases lay between the germline ends. CDR3 DNA: TGCAGTGCTAGAAAAAGGGCAGCGAACACCGGGGAGCTGTTTTTT. Translated, it gives CSARKRAANTGELFF.

V gene TRBV19 combines with J gene TRBJ2-1; D unresolved. The CDR3 has 16 amino acids. Per the germline V gene, CDR1 is LNHDA and CDR2 is SQIVND (reference sequence). Trimming took off 1 base at V and 0 bases at J, with 10 bases between the two ends. CDR3 coding DNA: TGTGCCAGTAGTATAGCCCCACTTAGCTCCTACAATGAGCAGTTCTTC. It yields the protein CASSIAPLSSYNEQFF.